These 8 T cell receptor beta chains came from one sample sequenced in a study of cytomegalovirus exposure and HLA in healthy donors. The PCR ran on 60 Vbeta and 13 Jbeta primers. TCRdb's copy holds only in-frame clones and misses some; the assay was immunoSEQ multiplex PCR. The profile shows some 66,000 clones, about 79% of them singletons. Input material: PBMCs. Receptor source: a man in his sixties in good health and CMV-seropositive.

The chain joins TRBV2 to TRBJ2-1, with D possibly TRBD2 on 6 matching bases. Germline V gives CDR1 SNHLY, CDR2 FYNNEI. Trimming cost V 6 bases and J 6 bases, with 18 bases left between them. The CDR3 spans 15 residues. CDR3: CASRWEVAKPNEQFF. The CDR3 coding sequence is TGTGCCAGCAGGTGGGAGGTAGCGAAGCCCAATGAGCAGTTCTTC.

V and J are TRBV5-1 and TRBJ1-4; 8 nucleotides match TRBD1. The junction had 12 bases not matched to a gene; V was cut back by 4 bases and J by 7 bases. Germline lookup yields CDR1 SGHRS and CDR2 YFSETQ. The CDR3 length is 16 residues. The CDR3 loop reads CASSQDTGTGREKLFF. CDR3 DNA sequence: TGCGCCAGCAGCCAAGATACCGGGACAGGCCGTGAAAAACTGTTTTTT. The variable domain in full, with the rest retrieved from reference TRBV5-1 and TRBJ1-4, is KAGVTQTPRYLIKTRGQQVTLSCSPISGHRSVSWYQQTPGQGLQFLFEYFSETQRNKGNFPGRFSGRQFSNSRSEMNVSTLELGDSALYLCASSQDTGTGREKLFFGSGTQLSVL.

DNA of the CDR3: TGTGCCAGCAGCTTTGGGGGGGGGAGAACAGATACGCAGTATTTT. Its translation: CASSFGGGRTDTQYF. The chain is built from TRBV7-6 and TRBJ2-3, with 7 bases aligning to TRBD2. The V segment lost 3 bases and the J segment 3 bases; nucleotides outside the gene matches: 6. Germline V gene sequence: CDR1 SGHVS, CDR2 FNYEAQ. The CDR3 sequence is 15 residues long.

Written as DNA, the CDR3 is TGTGCCAGTAGTATAGGGGAGGCGGGTCTCCAGCATTTT. Encoded protein: CASSIGEAGLQHF. This chain joins TRBV19 and TRBJ1-5; D ambiguous. Germline-derived CDR1 and CDR2 are LNHDA and SQIVND (reference sequence). The CDR3 contains 13 residues. The V end was cut by 1 base, the J end by 12 bases, with 13 bases between.

This rearrangement joins TRBV7-9 to TRBJ1-3; TRBD1 agrees at 7 bases. Trimming took 5 bases from V and 0 from J; bases not matched to a gene: 10. The V gene's germline CDR1 is SEHNR and CDR2 FQNEAQ (reference sequence). The CDR3 has 17 amino acids. In DNA form, the CDR3 reads TGTGCCAGCAGCCTTAACTTGGGACAGTCCTCTGGAAACACCATATATTTT. The encoded protein is CASSLNLGQSSGNTIYF.

This clone was seen a few times. V is TRBV5-5 and J is TRBJ2-7; D may be TRBD2 (5 bases). This CDR3 is 12 amino acids long. In germline, CDR1 is SGHKS, CDR2 YYEKEE (reference sequence). Trimming removed 1 base from V and 8 bases from J, with 10 bases in between. The CDR3 nucleotides are TGTGCCAGCAGCTTGAACGGGGAGAAGCAGTACTTC. Translating gives CASSLNGEKQYF.

The J gene is TRBJ1-4, the V gene TRBV11-1; no clear D gene. Trimming cost V 1 base and J 8 bases, with 11 bases left between them. CDR1 SGHAT and CDR2 FQDESV come from the germline V gene (reference sequence). The CDR3 spans 14 residues. This CDR3 reads CASSLEGSREKLFF. CDR3 DNA: TGTGCCAGCAGCTTAGAAGGATCCAGGGAAAAACTGTTTTTT.

The J gene is TRBJ2-3, the V gene TRBV11-3; 7 bases match TRBD2. The CDR3 runs to 18 residues. In germline, CDR1 is SGHNT, CDR2 YENEEA. After removal of 0 bases from V and 4 bases from J, the junction contained 13 bases not matched to a gene. CDR3 nucleotide sequence: TGTGCCAGCAGCTTAGATTCCGGGTGGCTAGCGGTCTCAGATACGCAGTATTTT. Protein: CASSLDSGWLAVSDTQYF.